A selection of T cell receptor beta chains follows, all from one sample in a study of T-cell reconstitution after alpha-beta-depleted transplantation in children. TCRdb reanalysed the PCR reads using MiXCR and keeps one entry per CDR3 protein. The sample comprises approximately 400,000 distinct CDR3 sequences, roughly a tenth of which are singletons, and 4.5% to 7% rests with the top ten. Specimen: PBMCs from the stem cell graft donor, collected from the stem cell graft. These receptors were collected from a human donor who donated a stem cell graft to a child with acute myeloid leukemia. CDR3s include the opening cysteine and the closing phenylalanine or tryptophan. The D gene is left open where the match is weak. Size is stated for part of the rows, as once, few or many counts, or as a class when the clone is expanded.

d_call	v_call	clone_size	j_call	cdr3_length	cdr3_nt	cdr3_aa
NA	TRBV5-1	many	TRBJ2-2	16	TGCGCCAGCAGCTCATCCGGGACTCCCAACACCGGGGAGCTGTTTTTT	CASSSSGTPNTGELFF
TRBD1	TRBV5-1	many	TRBJ2-7	15	TGCGCCAGCAGCTTGGGGTGGACAGGGCCCTACGAGCAGTACTTC	CASSLGWTGPYEQYF
TRBD2	TRBV5-5	NA	TRBJ2-3	16	TGTGCCAGCAGCTTTCGACTAGCCCCGACCACAGATACGCAGTATTTT	CASSFRLAPTTDTQYF
NA	TRBV7-8	NA	TRBJ1-6	16	TGTGCCAGCAGCTTCGACCGGGACAATTATAATTCACCCCTCCACTTT	CASSFDRDNYNSPLHF
NA	TRBV5-1	NA	TRBJ2-4	15	TGCGCCAGCAGCTCGCAACAGGGTGCCAAAAACATTCAGTACTTC	CASSSQQGAKNIQYF
NA	TRBV3-1	many	TRBJ1-1	13	TGTGCCAGCAGCCAAGTTCGACAGTCTGAAGCTTTCTTT	CASSQVRQSEAFF
TRBD1	TRBV5-1	NA	TRBJ2-7	14	TGCGCCAGCAGCTTGGGCCCGACAGGGTACGAGCAGTACTTC	CASSLGPTGYEQYF
TRBD1	TRBV20-1	NA	TRBJ2-3	14	TGCAGTGCTCGACGGACAGGCAGCACAGATACGCAGTATTTT	CSARRTGSTDTQYF
TRBD2	TRBV6-2/TRBV6-3	few	TRBJ2-2	15	TGTGCCAGCTCCCGACTAGCGGTGAACACCGGGGAGCTGTTTTTT	CASSRLAVNTGELFF
NA	TRBV6-2/TRBV6-3	few	TRBJ2-2	15	TGTGCCAGCAGATTAACGGAGGCGAACACCGGGGAGCTGTTTTTT	CASRLTEANTGELFF
NA	TRBV20-1	few	TRBJ1-5	17	TGCAGTGCTAGAGATAAGGTTGGGAGTGGGGGCAATCAGCCCCAGCATTTT	CSARDKVGSGGNQPQHF
NA	TRBV20-1	NA	TRBJ2-2	16	TGCAGTGCTAGGCCCCAGGGGCGGGAGAACACCGGGGAGCTGTTTTTT	CSARPQGRENTGELFF
TRBD2	TRBV6-1	many	TRBJ2-1	14	TGTGCCAGCGCGGGACTAGCGGAGTACAATGAGCAGTTCTTC	CASAGLAEYNEQFF
NA	TRBV20-1	few	TRBJ2-1	16	TGCAGTGCTCCCCAGGTTGGCGACTACTCCTACAATGAGCAGTTCTTC	CSAPQVGDYSYNEQFF
TRBD2	TRBV29-1	many	TRBJ2-1	16	TGCAGCGTTGATTCGCTCGGGCTAGCGGAGGACAATGAGCAGTTCTTC	CSVDSLGLAEDNEQFF